The subject of this entry is one TCR beta chain. Clones were read by immunoSEQ multiplex PCR, and TCRdb kept only the in-frame ones, dropping some. The data contain about 90,000 clones, roughly 78% of them singletons. This entry comes from a study of blood T cell repertoires in COVID-19. Sequenced sample: peripheral blood. The sequence was obtained from a woman aged 70 to 79 with acute or convalescent COVID-19.

Written as DNA, the CDR3 is TGTGCCACCGGACGGGACAGGGTCCAGCCCCAGCATTTT. Amino acid sequence: CATGRDRVQPQHF. The gene calls are TRBV15 and TRBJ1-5; 9 positions match TRBD1. The CDR3 has 13 residues. Trimming cost V 8 bases and J 7 bases; bases outside gene matches: 6. Looked up from germline, CDR1 is LNHNV and CDR2 is YYDKDF (reference sequence).